This TCR beta chain was sequenced for a study of blood T cell repertoires in COVID-19. About the research overall: COVID-19 samples from acute and convalescent phases originated in the United States, Italy and Spain. From T cells, B-cell-depleted T cells, or PBMCs came the material, which was cDNA or gDNA.

V lost 5 bases to trimming and J lost 0 bases, with 19 bases between them. Germline loops: CDR1 LNHDA, CDR2 SQIVND (reference sequence). This CDR3 is 17 amino acids long. As originally analysed: Amplifying reference gene primers gave estimates of nucleated cell counts. Generated by immunoSEQ multiplex PCR, the TCRdb table keeps only in-frame clones and is missing some. V and J calls plus clone size are reproduced from that table; the DNA served to infer D and trimming. This table holds more than 85,000 clones, roughly 79% found once. The sequenced material came from peripheral blood. The source of this sequence is a man older than 75 with acute or convalescent COVID-19. This chain joins TRBV19 and TRBJ1-1; a weak D match, TRBD1 (6 bases). In DNA, the CDR3 is TGTGCCAGTAGTCCCAACCCCACGACAGGAATGAACACTGAAGCTTTCTTT. Amino acid sequence: CASSPNPTTGMNTEAFF.